This T cell receptor beta chain originates from a study of T cell responses to AZD1222 COVID-19 vaccine. Sequenced by immunoSEQ multiplex PCR; TCRdb stores in-frame clones only, minus some. The repertoire holds under 150,000 clones, with 87% as singletons. This sequence was found in an adult who received the AZD1222 COVID-19 vaccine. The specimen was peripheral blood, collected 28 days after the second AZD1222 dose.

The CDR3 region has the DNA TGTGCCAGCAGACGACAGGGGAATTCACCCCTCCACTTT. Residues: CASRRQGNSPLHF. The rearrangement joins TRBV28 to TRBJ1-6; TRBD1 agrees at 8 bases. This CDR3 is 13 amino acids long. Per germline, CDR1 MDHEN and CDR2 SYDVKM. After removal of 6 bases from V and 7 bases from J, the junction contained 2 bases not matched to a gene.